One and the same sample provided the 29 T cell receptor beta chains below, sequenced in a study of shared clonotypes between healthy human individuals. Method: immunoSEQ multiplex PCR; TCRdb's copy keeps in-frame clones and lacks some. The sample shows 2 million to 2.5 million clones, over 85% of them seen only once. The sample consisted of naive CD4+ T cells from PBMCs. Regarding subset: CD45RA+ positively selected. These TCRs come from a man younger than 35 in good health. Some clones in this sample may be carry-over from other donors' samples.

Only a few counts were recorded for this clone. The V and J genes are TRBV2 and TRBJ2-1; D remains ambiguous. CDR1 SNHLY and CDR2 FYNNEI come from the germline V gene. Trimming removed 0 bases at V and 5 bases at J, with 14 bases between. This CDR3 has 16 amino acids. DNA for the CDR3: TGTGCCAGCAGTGAAGCGCTCCCGGTCAGCAACAATGAGCAGTTCTTC. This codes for CASSEALPVSNNEQFF.

CDR3 coding DNA: TGTGCCAGCAGTATTCCGCAGGGAGTCAAAAACATTCAGTACTTC. This gives the protein CASSIPQGVKNIQYF. The chain joins TRBV28 to TRBJ2-4; D is tentatively TRBD1 or TRBD2 (5 bases each). Germline lookup yields CDR1 MDHEN and CDR2 SYDVKM. This CDR3 has 15 amino acids. V dropped 5 bases and J dropped 3 bases, with 14 bases sitting between them.

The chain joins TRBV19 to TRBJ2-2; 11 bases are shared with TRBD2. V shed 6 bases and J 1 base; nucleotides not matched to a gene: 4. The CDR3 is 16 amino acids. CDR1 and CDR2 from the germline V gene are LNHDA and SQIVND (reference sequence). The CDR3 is CASRLAGGQNTGELFF. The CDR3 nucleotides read TGTGCCAGTAGGCTAGCGGGAGGACAGAACACCGGGGAGCTGTTTTTT. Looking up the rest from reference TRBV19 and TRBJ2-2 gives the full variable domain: DGGITQSPKYLFRKEGQNVTLSCEQNLNHDAMYWYRQDPGQGLRLIYYSQIVNDFQKGDIAEGYSVSREKKESFPLTVTSAQKNPTAFYLCASRLAGGQNTGELFFGEGSRLTVL.

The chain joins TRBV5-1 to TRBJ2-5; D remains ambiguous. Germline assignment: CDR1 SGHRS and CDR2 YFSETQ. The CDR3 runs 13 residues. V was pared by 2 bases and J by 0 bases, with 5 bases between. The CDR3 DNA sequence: TGCGCCAGCAGCTTATTCTACCAAGAGACCCAGTACTTC. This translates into CASSLFYQETQYF. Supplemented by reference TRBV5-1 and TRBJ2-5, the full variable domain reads KAGVTQTPRYLIKTRGQQVTLSCSPISGHRSVSWYQQTPGQGLQFLFEYFSETQRNKGNFPGRFSGRQFSNSRSEMNVSTLELGDSALYLCASSLFYQETQYFGPGTRLLVL.

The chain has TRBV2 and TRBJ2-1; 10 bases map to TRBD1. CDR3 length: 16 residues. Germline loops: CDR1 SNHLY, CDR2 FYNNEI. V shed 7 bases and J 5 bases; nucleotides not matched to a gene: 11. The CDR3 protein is CASTPGQGRIDNEQFF. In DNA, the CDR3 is TGTGCCAGCACTCCGGGACAGGGGAGGATAGACAATGAGCAGTTCTTC.

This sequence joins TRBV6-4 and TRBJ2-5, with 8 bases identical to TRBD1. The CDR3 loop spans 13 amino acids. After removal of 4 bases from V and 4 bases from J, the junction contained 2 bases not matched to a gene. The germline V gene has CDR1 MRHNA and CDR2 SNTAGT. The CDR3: CASSGDRGETQYF. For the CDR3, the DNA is TGTGCCAGCAGTGGCGACAGGGGAGAGACCCAGTACTTC.

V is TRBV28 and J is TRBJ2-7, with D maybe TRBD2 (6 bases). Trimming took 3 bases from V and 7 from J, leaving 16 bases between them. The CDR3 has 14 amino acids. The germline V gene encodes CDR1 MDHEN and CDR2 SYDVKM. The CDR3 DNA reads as TGTGCCAGCAGTTTCGGCGGGGTTCCGGGGGAGCAGTACTTC. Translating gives CASSFGGVPGEQYF.

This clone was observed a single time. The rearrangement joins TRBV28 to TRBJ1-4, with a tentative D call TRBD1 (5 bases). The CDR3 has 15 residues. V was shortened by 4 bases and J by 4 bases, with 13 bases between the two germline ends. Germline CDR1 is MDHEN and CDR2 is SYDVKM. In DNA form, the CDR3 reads TGTGCCAGCAGTTCGCGGGGGGAAGGTAATGAAAAACTGTTTTTT. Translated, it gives CASSSRGEGNEKLFF.

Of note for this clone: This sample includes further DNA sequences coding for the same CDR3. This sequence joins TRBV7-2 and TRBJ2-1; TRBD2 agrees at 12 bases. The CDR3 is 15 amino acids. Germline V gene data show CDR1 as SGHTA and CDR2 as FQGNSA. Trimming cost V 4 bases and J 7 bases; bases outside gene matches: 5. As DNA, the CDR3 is TGTGCCAGCAGCTCGACTAGCGGGAGCAAGAATGAGCAGTTCTTC. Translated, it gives CASSSTSGSKNEQFF.

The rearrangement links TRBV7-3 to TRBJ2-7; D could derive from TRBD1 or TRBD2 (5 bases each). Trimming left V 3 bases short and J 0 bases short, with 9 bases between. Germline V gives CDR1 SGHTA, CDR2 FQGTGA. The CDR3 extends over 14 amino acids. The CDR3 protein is CASSLPGSSYEQYF. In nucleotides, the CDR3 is TGTGCCAGCAGCTTGCCAGGGAGCTCCTACGAGCAGTACTTC.

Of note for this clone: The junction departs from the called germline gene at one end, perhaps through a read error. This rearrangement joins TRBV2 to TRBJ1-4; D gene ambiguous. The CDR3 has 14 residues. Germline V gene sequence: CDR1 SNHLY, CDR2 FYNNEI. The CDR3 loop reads CASREGLTNEKLFF. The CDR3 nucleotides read TGTGCCAGCAGAGAAGGGTTAACTAATGAAAAACTGTTTTTT.

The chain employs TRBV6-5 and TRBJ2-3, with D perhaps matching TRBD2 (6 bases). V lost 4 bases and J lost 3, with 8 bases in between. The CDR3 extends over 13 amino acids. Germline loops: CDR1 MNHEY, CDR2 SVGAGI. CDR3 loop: CASSSAGTDTQYF. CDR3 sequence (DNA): TGTGCCAGCAGTTCTGCGGGAACAGATACGCAGTATTTT.

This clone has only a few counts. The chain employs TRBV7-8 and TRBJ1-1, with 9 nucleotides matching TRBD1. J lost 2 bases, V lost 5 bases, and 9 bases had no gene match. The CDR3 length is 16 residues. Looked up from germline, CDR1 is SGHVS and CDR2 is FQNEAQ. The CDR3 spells CASSLKVGQGNTEAFF. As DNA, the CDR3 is TGTGCCAGCAGCCTCAAGGTGGGACAGGGAAACACTGAAGCTTTCTTT.

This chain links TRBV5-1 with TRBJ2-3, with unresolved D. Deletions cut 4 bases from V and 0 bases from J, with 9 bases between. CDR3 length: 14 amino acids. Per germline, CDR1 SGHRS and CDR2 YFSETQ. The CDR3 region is CASSAFGSTDTQYF. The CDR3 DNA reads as TGCGCCAGCAGCGCGTTTGGAAGCACAGATACGCAGTATTTT.

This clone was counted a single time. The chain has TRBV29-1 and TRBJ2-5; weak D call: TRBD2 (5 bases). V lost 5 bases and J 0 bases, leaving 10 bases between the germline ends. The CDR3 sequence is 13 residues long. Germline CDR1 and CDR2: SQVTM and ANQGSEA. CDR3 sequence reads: CSVLERYQETQYF. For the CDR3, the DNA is TGCAGCGTTCTTGAGCGGTACCAAGAGACCCAGTACTTC.

CDR3 region: CASTPSAVNTDTQYF. The CDR3 coding sequence is TGTGCCAGCACTCCTTCTGCCGTAAACACAGATACGCAGTATTTT. The rearrangement joins TRBV27 to TRBJ2-3; D not certain. The CDR3 is made up of 15 amino acids. Germline V gene lookup returns CDR1 MNHEY and CDR2 SMNVEV (reference sequence). With 7 bases removed from V and 2 bases from J, the gap between germline ends came to 16 bases.

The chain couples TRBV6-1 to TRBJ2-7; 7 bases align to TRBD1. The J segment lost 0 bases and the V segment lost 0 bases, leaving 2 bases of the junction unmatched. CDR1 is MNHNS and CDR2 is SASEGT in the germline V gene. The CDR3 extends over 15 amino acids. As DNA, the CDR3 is TGTGCCAGCAGTGAAGCCTGGGACAGCTCCTACGAGCAGTACTTC. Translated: CASSEAWDSSYEQYF.

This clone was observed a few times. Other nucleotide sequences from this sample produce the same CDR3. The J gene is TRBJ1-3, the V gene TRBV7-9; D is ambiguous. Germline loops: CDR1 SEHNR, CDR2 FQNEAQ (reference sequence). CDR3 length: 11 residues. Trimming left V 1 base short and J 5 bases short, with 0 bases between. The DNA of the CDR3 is TGTGCCAGCAGCTTAGGAAACACCATATATTTT. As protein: CASSLGNTIYF.

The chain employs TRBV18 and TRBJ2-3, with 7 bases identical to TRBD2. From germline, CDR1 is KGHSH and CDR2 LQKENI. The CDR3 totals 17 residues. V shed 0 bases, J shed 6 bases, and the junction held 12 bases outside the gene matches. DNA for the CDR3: TGTGCCAGCTCACCACCCCGGGCTAGCGGCAACCGGGATACGCAGTATTTT. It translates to CASSPPRASGNRDTQYF.

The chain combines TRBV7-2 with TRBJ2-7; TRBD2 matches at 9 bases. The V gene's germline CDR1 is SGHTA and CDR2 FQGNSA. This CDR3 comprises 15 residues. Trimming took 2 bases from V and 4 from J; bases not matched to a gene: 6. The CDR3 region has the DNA TGTGCCAGCAGCTTATCTAGCGGGGCTCCTTACGAGCAGTACTTC. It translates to CASSLSSGAPYEQYF.

CDR3 loop: CASSRQWGDEQFF. The CDR3 bases are TGCGCCAGCAGCCGACAATGGGGCGATGAGCAGTTCTTC. This chain joins TRBV5-1 and TRBJ2-1; D may be TRBD1 (5 bases). The germline gives CDR1 SGHRS, CDR2 YFSETQ. The CDR3 consists of 13 residues. Trimming pared 4 bases from V and 8 bases from J, leaving 13 bases between. The full variable domain, completed using reference TRBV5-1 and TRBJ2-1, is KAGVTQTPRYLIKTRGQQVTLSCSPISGHRSVSWYQQTPGQGLQFLFEYFSETQRNKGNFPGRFSGRQFSNSRSEMNVSTLELGDSALYLCASSRQWGDEQFFGPGTRLTVL.

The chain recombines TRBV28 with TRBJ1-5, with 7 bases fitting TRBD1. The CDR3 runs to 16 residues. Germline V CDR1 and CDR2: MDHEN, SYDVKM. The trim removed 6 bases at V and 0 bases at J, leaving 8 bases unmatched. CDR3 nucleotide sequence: TGTGCCAGCAGGCGGCTGGGACAGAATAGCAATCAGCCCCAGCATTTT. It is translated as CASRRLGQNSNQPQHF.

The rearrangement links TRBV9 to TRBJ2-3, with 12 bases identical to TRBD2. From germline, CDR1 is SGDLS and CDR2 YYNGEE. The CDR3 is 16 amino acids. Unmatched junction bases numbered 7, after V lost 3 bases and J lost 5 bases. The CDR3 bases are TGTGCCAGCAGCGCCCGACTAGCGGGAGAACTAGATACGCAGTATTTT. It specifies CASSARLAGELDTQYF.

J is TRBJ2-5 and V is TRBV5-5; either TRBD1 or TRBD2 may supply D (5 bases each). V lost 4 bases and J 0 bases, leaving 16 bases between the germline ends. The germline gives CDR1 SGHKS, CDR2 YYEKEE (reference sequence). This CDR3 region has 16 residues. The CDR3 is CASSVGLGRYQETQYF. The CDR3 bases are TGTGCCAGCAGCGTGGGATTGGGACGGTACCAAGAGACCCAGTACTTC.

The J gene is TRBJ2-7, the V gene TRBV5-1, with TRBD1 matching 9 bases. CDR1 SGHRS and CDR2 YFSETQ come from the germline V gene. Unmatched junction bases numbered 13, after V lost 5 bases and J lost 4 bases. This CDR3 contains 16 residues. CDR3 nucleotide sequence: TGCGCCAGCAGTATAGGCCCCGGGACAGGGAGTTACGAGCAGTACTTC. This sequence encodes CASSIGPGTGSYEQYF. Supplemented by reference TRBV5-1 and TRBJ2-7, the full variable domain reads KAGVTQTPRYLIKTRGQQVTLSCSPISGHRSVSWYQQTPGQGLQFLFEYFSETQRNKGNFPGRFSGRQFSNSRSEMNVSTLELGDSALYLCASSIGPGTGSYEQYFGPGTRLTVT.

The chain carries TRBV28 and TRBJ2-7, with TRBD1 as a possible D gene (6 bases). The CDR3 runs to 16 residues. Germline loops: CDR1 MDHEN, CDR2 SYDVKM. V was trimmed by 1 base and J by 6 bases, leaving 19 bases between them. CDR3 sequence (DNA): TGTGCCAGCAGTTTATCCGGACAGCCCCATCTCTCCGAGCAGTACTTC. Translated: CASSLSGQPHLSEQYF.

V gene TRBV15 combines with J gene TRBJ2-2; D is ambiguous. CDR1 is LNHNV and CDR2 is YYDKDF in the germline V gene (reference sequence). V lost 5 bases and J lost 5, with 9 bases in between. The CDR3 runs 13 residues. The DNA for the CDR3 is TGTGCCACCAGCCCTTTTACAACCGGGGAGCTGTTTTTT. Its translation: CATSPFTTGELFF.

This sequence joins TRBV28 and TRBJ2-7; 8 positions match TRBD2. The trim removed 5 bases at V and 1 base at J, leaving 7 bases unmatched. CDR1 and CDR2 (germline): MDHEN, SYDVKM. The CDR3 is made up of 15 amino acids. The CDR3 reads CASSKIAGRSYEQYF. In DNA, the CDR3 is TGTGCCAGCAGTAAGATAGCGGGGCGTTCCTACGAGCAGTACTTC.

The CDR3 DNA reads as TGCGCCAGCAGCCAAGATACCCTGACGCAAAGAAACAATGAGCAGTTCTTC. Amino acid sequence: CASSQDTLTQRNNEQFF. J is TRBJ2-1 and V is TRBV4-1, with unresolved D. There are 17 residues in the CDR3. Germline V gene sequence: CDR1 MGHRA, CDR2 YSYEKL. Between the trimmed V and J ends, which lost 0 bases and 5 bases, there was a span of 17 bases.